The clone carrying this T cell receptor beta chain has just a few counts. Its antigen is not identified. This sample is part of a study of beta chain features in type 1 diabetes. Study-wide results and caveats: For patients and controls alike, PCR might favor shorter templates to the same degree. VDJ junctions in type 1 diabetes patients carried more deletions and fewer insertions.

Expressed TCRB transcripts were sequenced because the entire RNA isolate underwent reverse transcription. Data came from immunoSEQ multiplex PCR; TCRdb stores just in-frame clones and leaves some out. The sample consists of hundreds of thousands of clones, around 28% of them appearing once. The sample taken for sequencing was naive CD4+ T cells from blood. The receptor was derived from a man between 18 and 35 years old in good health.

The CDR3 nucleotides are TGTGCCAGCTCCAGGATAGCGGGCCACAATGAGCAGTTCTTC. Its translation: CASSRIAGHNEQFF. The chain joins TRBV18 to TRBJ2-1; 7 bases agree with TRBD2. There are 14 residues in the CDR3. V trimming: 6 bases; J trimming: 5 bases; junction bases outside the gene matches: 7. Germline loops: CDR1 KGHSH, CDR2 LQKENI.